A selection of T cell receptor beta chains follows, all from one sample in a study of blood T cell repertoires in COVID-19. Sequencing used immunoSEQ multiplex PCR; TCRdb keeps in-frame clones, though not all of them. The sample has approximately 190,000 clones; approximately 90% are singletons. The sequencing input was peripheral blood. The receptors derive from a man aged 60-69 years with active or convalescent COVID-19. Both conserved end residues are trimmed from each CDR3. Size tells how often a clone was seen (once, few, many) or the class of an expanded clone, and some rows leave it out.

J,V,size,CDR3
TRBJ1-1,TRBV5-4,NA,ASSPGGTEAF
TRBJ1-1,TRBV5-1,NA,ASSLEVGSEAF
TRBJ1-2,TRBV2,NA,ARRPRDSRGYT
TRBJ1-6,TRBV4-1,NA,ASSQSSPNSPLH
TRBJ1-1,TRBV4-1,once,ASSQSGQTNTEAF
TRBJ2-2,TRBV6-6,NA,ASSSPGLASTGELF
TRBJ1-3,TRBV11-2,few,ASSLLRESTIY
TRBJ1-5,TRBV12-5,NA,ASGLGQGDSNQPQH
TRBJ2-7,TRBV5-4,NA,ASSLPGTSTYEQY
TRBJ2-7,TRBV5-1,few,ASSRAGPYEQY
TRBJ2-3,TRBV10-3,NA,AISGSSGGARADTQY
TRBJ2-3,TRBV3-1/TRBV3-2,NA,ASSLTPGLAVDTQY
TRBJ2-5,TRBV10-2,NA,ASSVKETQY
TRBJ1-1,TRBV5-1,NA,ASSRDRPNTEAF
TRBJ2-3,TRBV11-2,NA,ASSLQRDRGTDTQY
TRBJ2-3,TRBV9,NA,ASSVGERGTDTQY
TRBJ1-1,TRBV5-1,NA,ASSAGINTEAF
TRBJ1-2,TRBV15,NA,ATSRADSNYGYT
TRBJ1-1,TRBV6-5,NA,ASSKTGTGGTEAF
TRBJ2-7,TRBV5-1,NA,ASAVEQGPYEQY
TRBJ1-2,TRBV4-2,NA,ASSQDILPGQGTYGYT
TRBJ1-2,TRBV15,NA,ATSRERQGAYGYT
TRBJ2-3,TRBV2,NA,ASSGLAGADTQY
TRBJ2-7,TRBV5-5,NA,ASSLAFLSSYYEQY
TRBJ1-4,TRBV4-1,NA,ASQDQGITNEKLF
TRBJ2-2,TRBV19,few,ASSSRGVSGELF
TRBJ1-6,TRBV5-5,once,ASSLGEGPSPLH